This is a list of T cell receptor beta chains from one sample in a study of a mutant IDH1 vaccine in newly diagnosed glioma. TCRdb's copy holds only in-frame clones and misses some; the assay was immunoSEQ multiplex PCR. The sample consists of about 30,000 clones, roughly 90% of them appearing once. Their target antigens are unknown. Sequencing used PBMCs, obtained from a glioma patient whose treatment included an IDH1 peptide vaccine. These receptors originate from a man aged 40-49 years with glioma. CDR3s include the opening cysteine and the closing phenylalanine or tryptophan. D genes are given only for firm matches. The size entry is marked missing in some rows and otherwise reads once, few, many or a size class.

j_call,d_call,clone_size,v_call,cdr3_aa,cdr3_nt
TRBJ2-1,TRBD2,.,TRBV19,CATVGSSGSKSNEQFF,TGTGCCACCGTTGGGTCTAGCGGGAGTAAAAGCAATGAGCAGTTCTTC
TRBJ1-4,.,.,TRBV4-1,CASSQDVPGLVIYEKLFF,TGCGCCAGCAGCCAAGATGTTCCGGGACTGGTGATTTATGAAAAACTGTTTTTT
TRBJ1-5,.,.,TRBV6-6,CASSYSLVGNQPQHF,TGTGCCAGCAGTTACTCTTTGGTCGGCAATCAGCCCCAGCATTTT
TRBJ2-1,TRBD2,medium-sized,TRBV4-2,CASSQDSAGGFNEQFF,TGTGCCAGCAGCCAAGATTCCGCGGGAGGCTTTAATGAGCAGTTCTTC
TRBJ2-3,.,.,TRBV5-1,CASSLALSTDTQYF,TGCGCCAGCAGCTTGGCCCTTAGCACAGATACGCAGTATTTT
TRBJ2-3,TRBD2,.,TRBV11-3,CASSLHSGSPDTQYF,TGTGCCAGCAGCTTGCATAGCGGGAGCCCAGATACGCAGTATTTT
TRBJ1-3,.,.,TRBV6-1,CASSEESVVVIFGNTIYF,TGTGCCAGCAGTGAAGAGTCGGTGGTGGTTATCTTTGGAAACACCATATATTTT
TRBJ2-3,TRBD2,few,TRBV15,CATGLAGGPQGVYEQYF,TGTGCCACCGGACTGGCGGGAGGGCCCCAGGGAGTGTATGAGCAGTATTTT
TRBJ2-1,.,.,TRBV7-8,CASSPSNIAVSYNEQFF,TGTGCCAGCAGCCCTTCGAACATAGCGGTATCCTACAATGAGCAGTTCTTC
TRBJ1-5,.,.,TRBV15,CATSSADRGRQPQHF,TGTGCCACCAGCAGCGCCGACCGTGGACGGCAGCCCCAGCATTTT
TRBJ2-7,.,.,TRBV2,CASSPKGGRDSYEQYF,TGTGCCAGCAGTCCTAAAGGGGGGCGCGACTCCTACGAGCAGTACTTC
TRBJ1-5,TRBD1,.,TRBV6-1,CASSGTGGNQPQHF,TGTGCCAGCAGTGGAACAGGGGGCAATCAGCCCCAGCATTTT
TRBJ1-1,.,.,TRBV5-1,CASSLGVAMTEAFF,TGCGCCAGCAGCTTGGGGGTGGCGATGACTGAAGCTTTCTTT
TRBJ2-3,.,once,TRBV11-2,CASSLDPTSRDTQYF,TGTGCCAGCAGCTTAGATCCAACCAGCAGAGATACGCAGTATTTT
TRBJ1-6,TRBD1,.,TRBV25-1,CASRETGSNSPLHF,TGTGCCAGCAGGGAGACAGGGTCTAATTCACCCCTCCACTTT
TRBJ2-1,.,.,TRBV4-1,CASSQESRGRFF,TGCGCCAGCAGCCAAGAGTCCCGAGGGCGGTTCTTC
TRBJ2-3,TRBD2,.,TRBV11-3,CASSQGLGNEGTDTQYF,TGTGCCAGCAGCCAAGGACTAGGAAATGAGGGCACAGATACGCAGTATTTT
TRBJ2-6,.,.,TRBV30,CAWGGDSGANVLTF,TGTGCCTGGGGGGGTGACTCTGGGGCCAACGTCCTGACTTTC
TRBJ2-3,.,.,TRBV9,CASSGVLSDTQYF,TGTGCCAGCAGCGGAGTCCTTAGTGATACGCAGTATTTT
TRBJ2-7,.,.,TRBV27,CASKRGQGITYEQYF,TGTGCCAGCAAGAGAGGGCAGGGGATAACCTACGAGCAGTACTTC
TRBJ1-3,.,.,TRBV5-1,CASSLGSASGNTIYF,TGCGCCAGCAGCTTGGGCAGTGCCTCTGGAAACACCATATATTTT
TRBJ2-2,.,.,TRBV19,CASSQGRTGELFF,TGTGCCAGTAGCCAGGGGCGGACCGGGGAGCTGTTTTTT
TRBJ2-7,TRBD1,once,TRBV14,CASSRSGQSLSYEQYF,TGTGCCAGCAGCCGATCGGGACAGTCGCTATCCTACGAGCAGTACTTC
TRBJ2-6,.,.,TRBV4-2,CASSQDGGTYSGANVLTF,TGTGCCAGCAGCCAAGATGGCGGGACGTACTCTGGGGCCAACGTCCTGACTTTC
TRBJ1-1,TRBD1,.,TRBV19,CASMGQGNLGAFF,TGTGCCAGCATGGGACAGGGGAACTTAGGAGCTTTCTTT
TRBJ1-2,.,.,TRBV5-6,CASSLEGSYGYTF,TGTGCCAGCAGCTTGGAGGGGTCCTATGGCTACACCTTC
TRBJ2-5,.,once,TRBV7-8,CASSLSGRKEETQYF,TGTGCCAGCAGCTTATCAGGGAGGAAAGAAGAGACCCAGTACTTC
TRBJ1-2,TRBD1,.,TRBV7-8,CASSLARKGQGSHGYTF,TGTGCCAGCAGCTTAGCGCGAAAGGGACAGGGTTCACATGGCTACACCTTC
TRBJ2-3,.,.,TRBV18,CASSLPLTDTQYF,TGTGCCAGCTCACTTCCCCTCACAGATACGCAGTATTTT
TRBJ1-5,TRBD1,few,TRBV4-1,CASSQGTGHQPQHF,TGCGCCAGCAGCCAAGGGACAGGACACCAGCCCCAGCATTTT
TRBJ1-1,TRBD1,.,TRBV7-8,CASRADRTGVNTEAFF,TGTGCCAGCAGGGCGGATAGAACAGGGGTGAACACTGAAGCTTTCTTT
TRBJ1-4,.,.,TRBV10-3,CAISDQGEGTGQGEKLFF,TGTGCCATCAGTGACCAGGGCGAAGGTACAGGGCAGGGGGAAAAACTGTTTTTT
TRBJ1-1,.,.,TRBV18,CASSPSQQGNTEAFF,TGTGCCAGCTCACCAAGCCAACAGGGCAACACTGAAGCTTTCTTT
TRBJ2-3,.,.,TRBV27,CASHRWGSTDTQYF,TGTGCCAGCCACAGGTGGGGAAGTACAGATACGCAGTATTTT
TRBJ2-1,.,.,TRBV6-5,CASSPLDDNEQFF,TGTGCCAGCAGCCCACTAGACGACAATGAGCAGTTCTTC
TRBJ1-4,TRBD1,few,TRBV29-1,CSATYTGESEKLFF,TGCAGCGCCACCTACACAGGGGAAAGTGAAAAACTGTTTTTT
TRBJ1-5,.,.,TRBV28,CASSQPGDRNQPQHF,TGTGCCAGCTCCCAGCCAGGGGACCGCAATCAGCCCCAGCATTTT
TRBJ2-7,TRBD2,.,TRBV5-7,CASSLLGLAGSYEQYF,TGTGCCAGCAGCTTACTGGGACTAGCAGGCTCCTACGAGCAGTACTTC
TRBJ1-1,.,.,TRBV30,CAWSGVYTEAFF,TGTGCCTGGAGCGGGGTTTACACTGAAGCTTTCTTT
TRBJ2-1,TRBD2,once,TRBV5-5,CASSSSGNLRAEQFF,TGTGCCAGCAGCTCTAGCGGGAATCTAAGGGCTGAGCAGTTCTTC
TRBJ1-2,.,.,TRBV30,CAWSPNGGGFAYGYTF,TGTGCCTGGAGTCCCAACGGCGGGGGATTCGCCTATGGCTACACCTTC
TRBJ1-4,.,.,TRBV4-2,CASSQGPGFEKLFF,TGTGCCAGCAGCCAAGGTCCAGGGTTTGAAAAACTGTTTTTT
TRBJ1-1,.,.,TRBV7-9,CATTPSRNTEAFF,TGTGCCACCACTCCGTCCAGGAACACTGAAGCTTTCTTT
TRBJ2-5,.,.,TRBV5-4,CASSSTGYETQYF,TGTGCCAGCAGCTCTACAGGGTATGAGACCCAGTACTTC